This is a list of T cell receptor beta chains from one sample in a study of cytomegalovirus exposure and HLA in healthy donors. Produced via immunoSEQ multiplex PCR; TCRdb's table is partial and in-frame only. The table lists roughly 63,000 clones, roughly 90% of them singletons. Sequenced material: PBMCs. The receptors originated from a woman aged 18-29 years in good health and CMV-seronegative. Each CDR3 is given with its conserved first and last residue. The order of the fields is CDR3 protein, CDR3 DNA, V gene, clone size, D gene, J gene. A D gene is named only where the DNA matches it firmly. Clone sizes are given selectively: once, few, many, or a class where the clone is expanded.

CDR3 protein: CASSLALSSGINYEQYF; CDR3 DNA: TGTGCCAGCAGCTTAGCGTTATCTAGCGGGATTAACTACGAGCAGTACTTC; V gene: TRBV7-6; clone size: NA; D gene: TRBD2; J gene: TRBJ2-7
CDR3 protein: CASSYSGGSYEQYF; CDR3 DNA: TGCGCCAGCAGCTATAGCGGGGGGTCCTACGAGCAGTACTTC; V gene: TRBV5-1; clone size: NA; D gene: TRBD2; J gene: TRBJ2-7
CDR3 protein: CASSPRQPNEQFF; CDR3 DNA: TGTGCCAGCTCCCCGCGACAACCCAATGAGCAGTTCTTC; V gene: TRBV18; clone size: NA; D gene: NA; J gene: TRBJ2-1
CDR3 protein: CASSRDRTPENTGELFF; CDR3 DNA: TGTGCCAGCAGCCGGGACAGGACCCCAGAGAACACCGGGGAGCTGTTTTTT; V gene: TRBV28; clone size: NA; D gene: TRBD1; J gene: TRBJ2-2
CDR3 protein: CASSLGAGKARTKNTEAFF; CDR3 DNA: TGCGCCAGCAGCTTGGGGGCAGGGAAAGCTCGAACAAAGAACACTGAAGCTTTCTTT; V gene: TRBV5-1; clone size: NA; D gene: NA; J gene: TRBJ1-1
CDR3 protein: CASSLANRGHTEAFF; CDR3 DNA: TGTGCCAGCAGCTTGGCCAACAGGGGGCATACTGAAGCTTTCTTT; V gene: TRBV5-4; clone size: NA; D gene: TRBD1; J gene: TRBJ1-1
CDR3 protein: CASSLGSLAGANVVTDTQYF; CDR3 DNA: TGTGCCAGCAGTTTAGGTAGTCTAGCGGGAGCGAATGTCGTTACAGATACGCAGTATTTT; V gene: TRBV27; clone size: NA; D gene: TRBD2; J gene: TRBJ2-3
CDR3 protein: CASSELLYSDTQYF; CDR3 DNA: TGTGCCAGCAGTGAACTTCTTTATTCCGATACGCAGTATTTT; V gene: TRBV6-1; clone size: NA; D gene: NA; J gene: TRBJ2-3
CDR3 protein: CASSLGRPGGGVAKNIQYF; CDR3 DNA: TGTGCCAGCAGCTTAGGTCGGCCAGGCGGCGGGGTAGCCAAAAACATTCAGTACTTC; V gene: TRBV5-8; clone size: NA; D gene: NA; J gene: TRBJ2-4
CDR3 protein: CASSPVGGVYGYTF; CDR3 DNA: TGTGCCAGCTCACCCGTAGGAGGAGTCTATGGCTACACCTTC; V gene: TRBV18; clone size: few; D gene: NA; J gene: TRBJ1-2
CDR3 protein: CASRDHPEGQPQHF; CDR3 DNA: TGTGCCAGTAGGGACCATCCTGAGGGACAGCCCCAGCATTTT; V gene: TRBV19; clone size: NA; D gene: NA; J gene: TRBJ1-5
CDR3 protein: CASSPGGTANTGELFF; CDR3 DNA: TGCGCCAGCAGCCCGGGCGGGACAGCGAACACCGGGGAGCTGTTTTTT; V gene: TRBV5-1; clone size: NA; D gene: NA; J gene: TRBJ2-2
CDR3 protein: CAWSRTTLSGGEQYF; CDR3 DNA: TGTGCCTGGAGTCGGACTACCCTGTCGGGGGGCGAGCAGTACTTC; V gene: TRBV30; clone size: NA; D gene: TRBD2; J gene: TRBJ2-7
CDR3 protein: CASSWRQGGTGELFF; CDR3 DNA: TGTGCCAGCAGCTGGAGACAGGGGGGAACCGGGGAGCTGTTTTTT; V gene: TRBV7-2; clone size: NA; D gene: TRBD1; J gene: TRBJ2-2
CDR3 protein: CASLSGNTGELFF; CDR3 DNA: TGCGCCAGCCTATCAGGGAACACCGGGGAGCTGTTTTTT; V gene: TRBV5-1; clone size: once; D gene: NA; J gene: TRBJ2-2
CDR3 protein: CASSLETGTGANVLTF; CDR3 DNA: TGTGCCAGCAGCTTAGAAACGGGGACTGGGGCCAACGTCCTGACTTTC; V gene: TRBV7-9; clone size: NA; D gene: NA; J gene: TRBJ2-6
CDR3 protein: CASSPGQGAFGYTF; CDR3 DNA: TGTGCCAGCAGCCCCGGACAGGGGGCGTTTGGCTACACCTTC; V gene: TRBV5-6; clone size: NA; D gene: TRBD1; J gene: TRBJ1-2